The 16 T cell receptor beta chains below come from one sample, sequenced in a study of CD8+ T cells in alopecia areata. Regarding treatment: oral pan-JAK inhibitor, 5-10 mg twice daily. Following RNA extraction, reverse transcription yielded cDNA that acted as the sequencing template. Data came from immunoSEQ multiplex PCR; TCRdb stores just in-frame clones and leaves some out. This sample has 120,000 or so clones, with around 63% found just once. Specimen: CD4+ T cells sorted from blood, collected at week 4, from a patient treated with tofacitinib. These receptors were taken from a human donor with alopecia areata.

V is TRBV14 and J is TRBJ1-1; D is ambiguous. With 2 bases removed from V and 6 bases from J, the gap between germline ends came to 13 bases. This CDR3 region has 14 residues. Germline V lookup: CDR1 SGHDN, CDR2 FVKESK. The CDR3 DNA reads TGTGCCAGCAGCCAACTGGGTACGTGGGCTGAAGCTTTCTTT. Its translation is CASSQLGTWAEAFF.

The genes are TRBV28 and TRBJ2-1; D might be TRBD1 or TRBD2, each matching 5 bases. This CDR3 spans 17 amino acids. The germline gives CDR1 MDHEN, CDR2 SYDVKM. The V and J ends lost 8 bases and 0 bases respectively, with 20 bases between them. In nucleotides, the CDR3 is TGTGCCAGCCGCCCCCCGGGGCCCGTGAGCTCCTACAATGAGCAGTTCTTC. Translation: CASRPPGPVSSYNEQFF.

The chain has TRBV25-1 and TRBJ2-1, with TRBD1 matching over 8 bases. This CDR3 spans 14 amino acids. Per germline, CDR1 MGHDK and CDR2 SYGVNS. The J segment lost 5 bases and the V segment lost 7 bases, leaving 7 bases of the junction unmatched. The CDR3 sequence: CASTGGDFNNEQFF. In nucleotides, the CDR3 is TGTGCCAGCACAGGGGGCGATTTTAACAATGAGCAGTTCTTC. Filled out from reference TRBV25-1 and TRBJ2-1, the complete variable domain reads EADIYQTPRYLVIGTGKKITLECSQTMGHDKMYWYQQDPGMELHLIHYSYGVNSTEKGDLSSESTVSRIRTEHFPLTLESARPSHTSQYLCASTGGDFNNEQFFGPGTRLTVL.

The rearrangement links TRBV4-2 to TRBJ2-3; 11 bases map to TRBD2. The CDR3 is 16 amino acids. The junction had 8 bases not matched to a gene; V was cut back by 4 bases and J by 5 bases. Looked up from germline, CDR1 is LGHNA and CDR2 is YNFKEQ. The CDR3 bases are TGTGCCAGCAGCCGAAAACTAGCGGGGGAGGGAGATACGCAGTATTTT. Its translation is CASSRKLAGEGDTQYF.

This clone was detected only a few times. The chain recombines TRBV28 with TRBJ2-1; tentative D call: TRBD1 (5 bases). The CDR3 covers 12 residues. Trimming removed 4 bases at V and 8 bases at J, with 9 bases between. Germline CDR1 reads MDHEN; CDR2 reads SYDVKM. The CDR3 region is CASSSGIDEQFF. DNA for the CDR3: TGTGCCAGCAGTTCAGGGATAGATGAGCAGTTCTTC.

The chain employs TRBV5-1 and TRBJ2-7; 7 bases fit TRBD2. The CDR3 extends over 13 amino acids. Germline V gene sequence: CDR1 SGHRS, CDR2 YFSETQ. Germline trimming cut 7 bases from V and 3 bases from J; bases unmatched to any gene: 7. Here the CDR3 reads CASQRDGGYEQYF. The CDR3 nucleotides read TGCGCCAGCCAGCGGGACGGAGGCTACGAGCAGTACTTC.

This rearrangement joins TRBV7-6 to TRBJ2-2; unclear D gene. The CDR3 loop spans 15 amino acids. Looked up from germline, CDR1 is SGHVS and CDR2 is FNYEAQ. V was cut by 0 bases and J by 0 bases, with 5 bases left in between. Here the CDR3 DNA reads TGTGCCAGCAGCTTAGCTAGCACGAACACCGGGGAGCTGTTTTTT. It yields the protein CASSLASTNTGELFF.

The chain couples TRBV7-2 to TRBJ2-1; TRBD2 matches at 14 bases. The J segment lost 0 bases and the V segment lost 5 bases, leaving 9 bases of the junction unmatched. The CDR3 runs 19 residues. The germline V gene has CDR1 SGHTA and CDR2 FQGNSA. The CDR3 sequence is CASSGPGLAGVSSYNEQFF. The CDR3 bases are TGTGCCAGCAGCGGGCCGGGACTAGCGGGGGTAAGCTCCTACAATGAGCAGTTCTTC.

In its sample, this clone was seen a few times. The gene calls are TRBV7-8 and TRBJ2-6; D gene unclear. The CDR3 consists of 13 residues. The germline V gene has CDR1 SGHVS and CDR2 FQNEAQ. Trimming left V 5 bases short and J 8 bases short, with 10 bases between. This chain's CDR3 is CASSPSVTNVLTF. The CDR3 bases are TGTGCCAGCAGCCCGAGCGTAACCAACGTCCTGACTTTC.

This rearrangement joins TRBV6-5 to TRBJ1-2; weak D call: TRBD1 (6 bases). Germline loops: CDR1 MNHEY, CDR2 SVGAGI. V was cut by 4 bases and J by 4 bases, with 13 bases left in between. This CDR3 has 14 amino acids. CDR3 nucleotides: TGTGCCAGCAGTTTTCGGACAGCCCCCTATGGCTACACCTTC. It is translated as CASSFRTAPYGYTF.

The V gene is TRBV4-3, the J gene TRBJ1-2, with 9 bases aligning to TRBD1. CDR3 length: 14 amino acids. J gave up 7 bases and V 4 bases, and 7 bases lay outside the gene matches. Germline V gene lookup returns CDR1 LGHNA and CDR2 YSLEER. CDR3 coding DNA: TGCGCCAGCAGCCCGGGGGACAGGGAAGTTGGCTACACCTTC. This translates into CASSPGDREVGYTF.

This clone has just a few counts. V usage is TRBV7-2 and J usage is TRBJ1-1; D remains unclear. Germline V CDR1 and CDR2: SGHTA, FQGNSA. The CDR3 is made up of 14 amino acids. Trimming cost V 3 bases and J 5 bases, with 13 bases left between them. The CDR3 protein is CASSFPEVGTEAFF. Written as DNA, the CDR3 is TGTGCCAGCAGCTTCCCTGAGGTGGGGACTGAAGCTTTCTTT.

The rearrangement links TRBV19 to TRBJ1-5, with unresolved D. Germline-derived CDR1 and CDR2 are LNHDA and SQIVND (reference sequence). The CDR3 is made up of 13 amino acids. V dropped 5 bases and J dropped 3 bases, with 8 bases sitting between them. CDR3 nucleotides: TGTGCCAGTAGTGGAGGGTTCAATCAGCCCCAGCATTTT. Translated: CASSGGFNQPQHF.

This rearrangement joins TRBV5-4 to TRBJ1-2; tentative D call: TRBD1 (5 bases). The CDR3 is 16 amino acids. Trimming pared 4 bases from V and 0 bases from J, leaving 16 bases between. The germline gives CDR1 SGHNT, CDR2 YYREEE (reference sequence). The DNA for the CDR3 is TGTGCCAGCAGCGGAACTCAGGACACTGCTAACTATGGCTACACCTTC. It yields the protein CASSGTQDTANYGYTF.

The V call is TRBV6-5, the J call TRBJ1-1; D call uncertain. The CDR3 totals 13 residues. Per germline, CDR1 MNHEY and CDR2 SVGAGI. The V gene lost 2 bases and the J gene lost 1 base, with 5 bases spanning the gap. The CDR3 reads CASSYRANTEAFF. Here the CDR3 DNA reads TGTGCCAGCAGTTACAGGGCGAACACTGAAGCTTTCTTT.

This rearrangement joins TRBV5-1 to TRBJ2-2; 12 bases line up with TRBD1. CDR3 size: 19 residues. The V gene's germline CDR1 is SGHRS and CDR2 YFSETQ. V gave up 0 bases and J gave up 0 bases; unmatched junction bases: 6. The CDR3 DNA reads TGCGCCAGCAGCTTGGGATCCGGGACAGGGGGCTCGAACACCGGGGAGCTGTTTTTT. Its translation is CASSLGSGTGGSNTGELFF.